This TCR beta chain is drawn from a study of blood T cell repertoires in COVID-19. In the study overall: Sites in the United States, Italy and Spain provided acute and convalescent COVID-19 samples. Sample material is recorded as cDNA or gDNA derived from T cells, B-cell-depleted T cells, or PBMCs.

With V trimmed by 3 bases and J by 7 bases, 5 bases remained unmatched. In germline, CDR1 is SGHRS, CDR2 YFSETQ. The CDR3 is 14 residues long. Method: immunoSEQ multiplex PCR; TCRdb's copy keeps in-frame clones and lacks some. The sample includes under 65,000 clones, about nine tenths seen only once; the top ten take about 9.3%. The gene calls are TRBV5-1 and TRBJ1-2; 11 nucleotides align to TRBD1. The sample consisted of peripheral blood. This sequence originates from a woman over 75 with active COVID-19. The CDR3 DNA reads TGCGCCAGCAGCTCCGGACAGGGGGCGCTTGGCTACACCTTC. Amino acid sequence: CASSSGQGALGYTF. The variable domain in full, completed from reference TRBV5-1 and TRBJ1-2, reads KAGVTQTPRYLIKTRGQQVTLSCSPISGHRSVSWYQQTPGQGLQFLFEYFSETQRNKGNFPGRFSGRQFSNSRSEMNVSTLELGDSALYLCASSSGQGALGYTFGSGTRLTVV.